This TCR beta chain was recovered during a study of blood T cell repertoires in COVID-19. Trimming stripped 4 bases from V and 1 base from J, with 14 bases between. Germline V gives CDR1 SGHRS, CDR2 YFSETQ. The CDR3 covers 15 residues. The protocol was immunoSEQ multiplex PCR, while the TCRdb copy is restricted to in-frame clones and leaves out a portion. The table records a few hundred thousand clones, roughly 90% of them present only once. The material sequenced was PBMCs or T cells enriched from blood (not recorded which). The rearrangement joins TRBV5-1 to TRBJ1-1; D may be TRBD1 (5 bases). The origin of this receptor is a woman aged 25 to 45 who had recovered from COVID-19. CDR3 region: CASSPPGGRNTEAFF. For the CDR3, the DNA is TGCGCCAGCAGCCCCCCTGGGGGGAGGAACACTGAAGCTTTCTTT. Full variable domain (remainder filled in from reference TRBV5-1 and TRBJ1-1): KAGVTQTPRYLIKTRGQQVTLSCSPISGHRSVSWYQQTPGQGLQFLFEYFSETQRNKGNFPGRFSGRQFSNSRSEMNVSTLELGDSALYLCASSPPGGRNTEAFFGQGTRLTVV.